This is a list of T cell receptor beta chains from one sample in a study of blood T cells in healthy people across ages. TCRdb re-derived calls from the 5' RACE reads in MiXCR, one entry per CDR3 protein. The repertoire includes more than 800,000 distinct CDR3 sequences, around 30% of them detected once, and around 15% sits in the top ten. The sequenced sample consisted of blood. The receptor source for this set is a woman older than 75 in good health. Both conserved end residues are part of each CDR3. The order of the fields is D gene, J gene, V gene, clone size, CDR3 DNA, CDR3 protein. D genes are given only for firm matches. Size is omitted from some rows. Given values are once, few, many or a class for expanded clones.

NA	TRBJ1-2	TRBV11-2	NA	TGTGCCAGCAGCTTTCAGATCGAAGATCCTGGCTACACCTTC	CASSFQIEDPGYTF
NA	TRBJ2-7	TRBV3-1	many	TGTGCCAGCGGGGGCGGGTTCTACGAGCAGTACTTC	CASGGGFYEQYF
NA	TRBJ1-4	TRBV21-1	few	TGTGCCAGCAGCAAATTGGGCAGGATGTCCGAAAAACTGTTTTTT	CASSKLGRMSEKLFF
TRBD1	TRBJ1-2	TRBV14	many	TGTGCCAGCGGGACAGCGGGAGGCTACACCTTC	CASGTAGGYTF
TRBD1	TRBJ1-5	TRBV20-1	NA	TGCAGTGCTAGCGATAACAGGGGTAATCAGCCCCAGCATTTT	CSASDNRGNQPQHF
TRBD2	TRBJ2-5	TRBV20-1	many	TGCAGTGCTAGAGCTAGCGGGGGGGCCGAGACCCAGTACTTC	CSARASGGAETQYF
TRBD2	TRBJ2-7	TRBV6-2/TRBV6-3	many	TGTGCCAGCAGTTACTCGCCTCAGTGGGTAGCGGGGTCCTACGAGCAGTACTTC	CASSYSPQWVAGSYEQYF
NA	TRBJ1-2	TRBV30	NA	TGTGCCTGGAGGATATTGACAGGAGGTGGCTACATCTTC	CAWRILTGGGYIF
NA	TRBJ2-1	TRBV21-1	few	TGTGCCGGAAAGAGAACGGGGGGGGTTAATGAGCAGTTCTTC	CAGKRTGGVNEQFF
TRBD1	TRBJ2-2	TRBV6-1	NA	TGTGCCAGCAGTGCGACAGGGGCATACGGGGAGCTGTTTTTT	CASSATGAYGELFF
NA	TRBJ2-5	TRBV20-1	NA	TGCAGTGCTAGGGCACTAACGGGGGTCGAAGAGGCCCAGTACTTC	CSARALTGVEEAQYF
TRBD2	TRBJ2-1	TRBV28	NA	TGTGTCAGCAGTTCCCTGACTAGCGGGGCTACCTACAATGAGCAGTTCTTC	CVSSSLTSGATYNEQFF
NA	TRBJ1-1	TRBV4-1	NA	TGCGCCAGCAGCCAAGATCGAGGCCGTCTTCCTGAAGCTTTCTTT	CASSQDRGRLPEAFF
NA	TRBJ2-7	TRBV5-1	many	TGCGCCAGCAGCCAAGGGGATACTATGGGGGAGCAGTACTTC	CASSQGDTMGEQYF
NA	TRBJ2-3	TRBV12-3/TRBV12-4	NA	TGTGCCAGCTCTACCAGGGTGGGTAGCACAGATACGCAGTATTTT	CASSTRVGSTDTQYF
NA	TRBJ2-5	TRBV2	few	TGTGCCAGCAGTGAGAGTGTGGAGCAGTACTTC	CASSESVEQYF
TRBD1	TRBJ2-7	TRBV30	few	TGTGCCTGGAGTCCCACAGGGGGCTATTTCGAGCAGTACTTC	CAWSPTGGYFEQYF
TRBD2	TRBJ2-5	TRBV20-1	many	TGCAGTGCTAGGAAAAGCGGGGGGCCCCTCCAAGAGACCCAGTACTTC	CSARKSGGPLQETQYF
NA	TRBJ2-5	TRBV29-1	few	TGCAGCGTTGGGCCGGACGGGACCCAGTACTTC	CSVGPDGTQYF
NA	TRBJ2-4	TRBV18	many	TGTGCCAGCTCACCAGAGGGCGGGTTACGTGGAGACATTCAGTACTTC	CASSPEGGLRGDIQYF
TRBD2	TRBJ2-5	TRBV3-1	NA	TGTGCCAGCAGCCCACCCCCTAGCGGACAAGAGACCCAGTACTTC	CASSPPPSGQETQYF
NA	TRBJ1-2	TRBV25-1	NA	TGTGCCAGCAGAAACACCCATGGCTACACCTTC	CASRNTHGYTF
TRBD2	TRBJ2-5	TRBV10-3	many	TGTGCCATCAGTGAGGCGGGTCGGGGGACTAGCGGACCGGAGACCCAGTACTTC	CAISEAGRGTSGPETQYF
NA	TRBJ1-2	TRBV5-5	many	TGTGCCAGCAGCTTGGGGTCGGGAGGGTCCGTCTCTACCTATGGCTACACCTTC	CASSLGSGGSVSTYGYTF
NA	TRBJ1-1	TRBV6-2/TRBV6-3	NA	TGTGCCAGCAGTTCAGTAAAGGACACTGAAGCTTTCTTT	CASSSVKDTEAFF
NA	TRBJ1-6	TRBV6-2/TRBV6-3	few	TGTGCCAGCAGCGGGGGCAGGGCCCATTCACCCCTCCACTTT	CASSGGRAHSPLHF
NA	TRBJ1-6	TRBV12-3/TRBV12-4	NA	TGTGCCAGCAGTTTAGGGACAGTCGGTTCACCCCTCCACTTT	CASSLGTVGSPLHF
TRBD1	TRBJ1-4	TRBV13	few	TGTGCCAGCAGCTACCGGACAGGGGGCGGTCAGAGTAATGAAAAACTGTTTTTT	CASSYRTGGGQSNEKLFF
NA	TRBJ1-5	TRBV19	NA	TGTGCCAGTAGTATAGTTTCCGGGACAAGCAATCAGCCCCAGCATTTT	CASSIVSGTSNQPQHF
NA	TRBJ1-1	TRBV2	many	TGTGCCAGCAGTGTTAGGAACAGATTTCTTTCGAACACTGAAGCTTTCTTT	CASSVRNRFLSNTEAFF
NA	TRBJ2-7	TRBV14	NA	TGTGCCAGCAGCCAAGCTCCCAGCTCCTACGAGCAGTACTTC	CASSQAPSSYEQYF
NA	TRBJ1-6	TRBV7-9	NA	TGTGCCAGCAGCTTAGGGTTGTATGATTCACCCCTCCACTTT	CASSLGLYDSPLHF
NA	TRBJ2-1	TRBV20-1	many	TGCAGTGCTAGAGATGGGGGGGCCCAACGCAATGAGCAGTTCTTC	CSARDGGAQRNEQFF
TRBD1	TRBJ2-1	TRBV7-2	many	TGTGCCAGCAGCTTAGCGACGGACAGGGGGCAAAATGAGCAGTTCTTC	CASSLATDRGQNEQFF
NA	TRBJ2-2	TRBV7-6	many	TGTGCCAGCAGCTTAGAAGCCAGGGTGAACACCGGGGAGCTGTTTTTT	CASSLEARVNTGELFF
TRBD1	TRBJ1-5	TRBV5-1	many	TGCGCCAGCAGCTTGGACGGGACAGGGGTCGATCCCCAGCATTTT	CASSLDGTGVDPQHF
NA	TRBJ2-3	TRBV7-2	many	TGTGCCAGCAGCCCAGCGCCGAGGGCCCTCTCGTCCTCTCCTAGCACAGATACGCAGTATTTT	CASSPAPRALSSSPSTDTQYF
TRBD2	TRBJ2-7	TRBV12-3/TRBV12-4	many	TGTGCCAGCAGTCTGGGACTAGCGGGTTACGAGCAGTACTTC	CASSLGLAGYEQYF
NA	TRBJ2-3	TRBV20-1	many	TGCAGTGCTAGCCAACCTAAAAGCACAGATACGCAGTATTTT	CSASQPKSTDTQYF
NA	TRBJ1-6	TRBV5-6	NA	TGTGCCAGCAGCTTGGAGGTCAGCTCCTATAATTCACCCCTCCACTTT	CASSLEVSSYNSPLHF
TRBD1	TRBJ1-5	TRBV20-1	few	TGCAGTGCTACCCCTGGGACAGGGGACAATCAGCCCCAGCATTTT	CSATPGTGDNQPQHF
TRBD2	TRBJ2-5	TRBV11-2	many	TGTGCCAGCAGCCACTCGGGACTAGCGGGGGGGGAGACCCAGTACTTC	CASSHSGLAGGETQYF
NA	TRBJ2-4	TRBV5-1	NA	TGCGCCAGCAGCGGGGGACAAATGAGCCTAGCCAAAAACATTCAGTACTTC	CASSGGQMSLAKNIQYF
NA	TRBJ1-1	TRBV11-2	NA	TGTGCCAGCAGCTCGGCAGGAGTCACTGAAGCTTTCTTT	CASSSAGVTEAFF
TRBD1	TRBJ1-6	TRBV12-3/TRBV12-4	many	TGTGCCAGCAGTTTAGGACAGGGAAGATCACCCCTCCACTTT	CASSLGQGRSPLHF
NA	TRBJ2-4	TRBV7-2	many	TGTGCCAGCAGCCCGGGGGCGGCGAAAAACATTCAGTACTTC	CASSPGAAKNIQYF
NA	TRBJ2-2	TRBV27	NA	TGTGCCAGCAGTCCACAAACAAACACCGGGGAGCTGTTTTTT	CASSPQTNTGELFF
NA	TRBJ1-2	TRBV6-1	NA	TGTGCCAGCGCGTTTGATGGCTACACCTTC	CASAFDGYTF